These 20 T cell receptor beta chains came from one sample sequenced in a study of response to subunit inactivated influenza vaccine. TCRdb re-called the RT-PCR reads with MiXCR, one entry per CDR3 protein. The sample shows about 700,000 distinct CDR3 sequences, approximately 15% of them seen only once. This specimen consisted of PBMCs from blood, obtained 14 to 15 days before vaccination. The receptors shown here come from a man aged 45-65 years who received an inactivated influenza vaccine.

This clonotype occurred a few times. V and J are TRBV7-6 and TRBJ1-6, with a weak D call TRBD1 (6 bases). CDR1 and CDR2 from the germline V gene are SGHVS and FNYEAQ. This CDR3 comprises 14 residues. V lost 5 bases, J lost 7 bases, and 12 bases lay in between. CDR3 sequence reads: CASSKTGSNSPLHF. The CDR3 DNA follows: TGTGCCAGCAGCAAAACAGGGAGCAATTCACCCCTCCACTTT. The variable domain in full, completed from reference TRBV7-6 and TRBJ1-6, reads GAGVSQSPRYKVTKRGQDVALRCDPISGHVSLYWYRQALGQGPEFLTYFNYEAQQDKSGLPNDRFSAERPEGSISTLTIQRTEQRDSAMYRCASSKTGSNSPLHFGNGTRLTVT.

The table lists this clonotype with a few counts. The chain is built from TRBV9 and TRBJ2-1; 7 bases are a match to TRBD1. The V gene end was trimmed by 6 bases and the J gene end by 8 bases; junction bases not matched to a gene: 8. Germline assignment: CDR1 SGDLS and CDR2 YYNGEE. The CDR3 has 13 amino acids. Written as DNA, the CDR3 is TGTGCCAGCACCAGTTTCGGGACAGATGAGCAGTTCTTC. This sequence encodes CASTSFGTDEQFF.

This clonotype has more than one count but fewer than ten. This chain links TRBV20-1 with TRBJ1-5, with 8 nucleotides matching TRBD1. Unmatched junction bases numbered 3, after V lost 0 bases and J lost 5 bases. This CDR3 is 14 amino acids long. Germline-derived CDR1 and CDR2 are DFQATT and SNEGSKA (reference sequence). The CDR3 protein is CSARDLQGDQPQHF. The CDR3 coding sequence is TGCAGTGCTAGAGATCTACAGGGGGATCAGCCCCAGCATTTT.

This clonotype was detected ten times or more. V gene TRBV29-1 combines with J gene TRBJ2-3; 11 bases fit TRBD1. With V trimmed by 4 bases and J by 6 bases, 9 bases remained unmatched. The CDR3 totals 15 residues. Germline V lookup: CDR1 SQVTM, CDR2 ANQGSEA. The DNA of the CDR3 is TGCAGCGTTGCCAGGACAGGGGGCCCCTCGGATACGCAGTATTTT. Its translation is CSVARTGGPSDTQYF.

This clonotype was recorded at least ten times. V and J are TRBV28 and TRBJ1-6; TRBD1 aligns across 7 bases. CDR1 and CDR2 (germline): MDHEN, SYDVKM. Trimming removed 7 bases from V and 6 bases from J; junction bases left unmatched: 15. The CDR3 covers 17 residues. The CDR3: CASTLHLTGYRNSPLHF. CDR3 DNA sequence: TGTGCCAGCACTCTTCACCTGACAGGGTACCGTAATTCACCCCTCCACTTT.

This chain links TRBV28 with TRBJ2-1, with TRBD2 matching over 12 bases. V lost 6 bases, J lost 8 bases, and 11 bases stayed unmatched. Germline CDR1 MDHEN, CDR2 SYDVKM. The CDR3 extends over 16 amino acids. This chain's CDR3 is CASSNRLAGEFYEQFF. The CDR3, as DNA: TGTGCCAGCAGCAATCGACTAGCGGGGGAGTTCTATGAGCAGTTCTTC.

This chain connects TRBV7-2 to TRBJ2-3; TRBD1 matches 8 bases. CDR1 and CDR2 (germline): SGHTA, FQGNSA. The V and J ends lost 1 base and 3 bases, in that order; junction bases with no gene match: 6. The CDR3 extends over 16 amino acids. The CDR3 loop is CASSLGTGMRTDTQYF. CDR3 nucleotide sequence: TGTGCCAGCAGCTTAGGGACAGGGATGAGGACAGATACGCAGTATTTT.

This clonotype was seen only a few times. The V call is TRBV6-2 or TRBV6-3, the J call TRBJ2-1; 8 bases fit TRBD2. The CDR3 length is 16 residues. Germline V gene data show CDR1 as MNHEY and CDR2 as SVGEGT. The trim removed 6 bases at V and 9 bases at J, leaving 16 bases unmatched. The CDR3 sequence is CASSPGAAGEQREQFF. The CDR3 DNA reads as TGTGCCAGCAGCCCTGGGGCAGCGGGGGAACAACGTGAGCAGTTCTTC.

V usage is TRBV20-1 and J usage is TRBJ2-7; 8 bases map to TRBD1. This CDR3 comprises 15 residues. The V segment lost 2 bases and the J segment 0 bases; nucleotides outside the gene matches: 6. Germline values: CDR1 DFQATT, CDR2 SNEGSKA (reference sequence). DNA of the CDR3: TGCAGTGCTAGAAGGACAGGGATGAGCTCCTACGAGCAGTACTTC. Encoded protein: CSARRTGMSSYEQYF.

This clonotype was counted between two and nine times. The V and J genes are TRBV2 and TRBJ2-1; the match to TRBD2 covers 9 bases. The CDR3 runs to 17 residues. Germline CDR1 reads SNHLY; CDR2 reads FYNNEI. V lost 4 bases, J lost 3 bases, and 10 bases stayed unmatched. The CDR3 sequence is CASSVLASGDYYNEQFF. The CDR3 DNA is TGTGCCAGCAGTGTCCTCGCTAGCGGGGACTACTACAATGAGCAGTTCTTC.

This rearrangement joins TRBV6-2 or TRBV6-3 to TRBJ2-2, with D possibly TRBD2 on 5 matching bases. The germline CDR1 and CDR2 sequences are MNHEY and SVGEGT. The V end was cut by 4 bases, the J end by 5 bases, with 23 bases between. The length of the CDR3 is 18 residues. In nucleotides, the CDR3 is TGTGCCAGCAGTTTCACCCTAGCTGGCCCCTCGAGTACCGGGGAGCTGTTTTTT. Protein: CASSFTLAGPSSTGELFF.

J is TRBJ2-1 and V is TRBV14; the match to TRBD2 covers 11 bases. Germline CDR1 SGHDN, CDR2 FVKESK. The V segment lost 7 bases and the J segment 3 bases; nucleotides outside the gene matches: 2. The CDR3 contains 14 residues. CDR3 sequence (DNA): TGTGCCAGCAAGGGACTAGCGGACTACAATGAGCAGTTCTTC. This sequence encodes CASKGLADYNEQFF.

The gene calls are TRBV20-1 and TRBJ2-7; 10 bases are shared with TRBD1. The CDR3 spans 14 residues. The junction had 3 bases not matched to a gene; V was cut back by 1 base and J by 3 bases. CDR1 is DFQATT and CDR2 is SNEGSKA in the germline V gene (reference sequence). DNA for the CDR3: TGCAGTGCTAGAGGGGGGGACAGGGGCTACGAGCAGTACTTC. Protein sequence: CSARGGDRGYEQYF.

The count of this clonotype is one. The rearrangement links TRBV12-3 or TRBV12-4 to TRBJ2-1; unclear D gene. This CDR3 has 13 amino acids. The V end lost 5 bases, the J end lost 12 bases, and 17 bases lay between the germline ends. CDR3 in amino acids: CASSPPGPHGQFF. The CDR3 DNA reads as TGTGCCAGCAGTCCCCCCGGACCACACGGGCAGTTCTTC.

The sample holds many counts of this clonotype. The gene calls are TRBV12-3 or TRBV12-4 and TRBJ2-7; D might be TRBD1 (5 bases). Trimming took off 6 bases at V and 3 bases at J, with 12 bases between the two ends. This CDR3 contains 13 residues. The CDR3 nucleotides read TGTGCCAGCAGCCTTACGCAGGGCTACGAGCAGTACTTC. Its translation: CASSLTQGYEQYF.

This clonotype was recorded many times. The chain combines TRBV4-3 with TRBJ1-1; no clear D. The germline V gene has CDR1 LGHNA and CDR2 YSLEER. V was trimmed by 1 base and J by 4 bases, leaving 10 bases between them. This CDR3 has 14 amino acids. The CDR3 nucleotides read TGCGCCAGCAGCCAAGGGTTGGTCGTCACTGAAGCTTTCTTT. It specifies CASSQGLVVTEAFF.

The chain carries TRBV2 and TRBJ2-1, with 8 bases matching TRBD2. There are 15 residues in the CDR3. In germline, CDR1 is SNHLY, CDR2 FYNNEI. With V trimmed by 3 bases and J by 3 bases, 4 bases remained unmatched. The CDR3, as DNA: TGTGCCAGCAGTGAGGCGGGGGGATTCTACAATGAGCAGTTCTTC. Protein sequence: CASSEAGGFYNEQFF. Combining the CDR3 with reference TRBV2 and TRBJ2-1 gives the whole variable domain EPEVTQTPSHQVTQMGQEVILRCVPISNHLYFYWYRQILGQKVEFLVSFYNNEISEKSEIFDDQFSVERPDGSNFTLKIRSTKLEDSAMYFCASSEAGGFYNEQFFGPGTRLTVL.

The rearrangement uses TRBV29-1 and TRBJ1-5; a weak D match, TRBD1 (5 bases). The CDR3 length is 13 residues. The germline V gene encodes CDR1 SQVTM and CDR2 ANQGSEA. The ends were cut back, 3 bases at V and 1 base at J, with 7 bases in the middle. In nucleotides, the CDR3 is TGCAGCGTTGACCCAGGGAGCAATCAGCCCCAGCATTTT. Translation: CSVDPGSNQPQHF. The variable domain in full, completed from reference TRBV29-1 and TRBJ1-5, reads SAVISQKPSRDICQRGTSLTIQCQVDSQVTMMFWYRQQPGQSLTLIATANQGSEATYESGFVIDKFPISRPNLTFSTLTVSNMSPEDSSIYLCSVDPGSNQPQHFGDGTRLSIL.

Remarks on this clonotype: Mismatch with germline at one junction end may stem from a read error. The J gene is TRBJ2-3, the V gene TRBV5-1, with unresolved D. The CDR3 length is 14 residues. Per germline, CDR1 SGHRS and CDR2 YFSETQ. The CDR3 reads CASSLTQGTDTQYF. The CDR3 region has the DNA TGTGCCAGCAGTTTGACTCAGGGCACAGATACGCAGTATTTT.

This clonotype occurred a few times. The chain carries TRBV11-1 and TRBJ2-1; unclear D gene. The germline V gene has CDR1 SGHAT and CDR2 FQDESV (reference sequence). CDR3 length: 15 amino acids. V gave up 2 bases and J gave up 2 bases, with 10 bases separating them. The CDR3 here is CASSLSRETYNEQFF. DNA for the CDR3: TGTGCCAGCAGCTTAAGCCGCGAGACCTACAATGAGCAGTTCTTC.